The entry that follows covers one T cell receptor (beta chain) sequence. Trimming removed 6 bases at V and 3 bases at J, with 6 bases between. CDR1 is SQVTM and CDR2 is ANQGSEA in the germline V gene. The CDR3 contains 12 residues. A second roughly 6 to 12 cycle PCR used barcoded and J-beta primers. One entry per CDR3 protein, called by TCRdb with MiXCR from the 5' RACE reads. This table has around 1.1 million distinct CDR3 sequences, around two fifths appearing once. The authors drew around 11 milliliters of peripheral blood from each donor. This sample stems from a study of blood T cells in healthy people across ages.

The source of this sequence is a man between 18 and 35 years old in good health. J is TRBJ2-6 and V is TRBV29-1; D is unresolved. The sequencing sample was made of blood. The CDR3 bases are TGCAGCGTAGAGGATGGGGCCAACGTCCTGACTTTC. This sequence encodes CSVEDGANVLTF.